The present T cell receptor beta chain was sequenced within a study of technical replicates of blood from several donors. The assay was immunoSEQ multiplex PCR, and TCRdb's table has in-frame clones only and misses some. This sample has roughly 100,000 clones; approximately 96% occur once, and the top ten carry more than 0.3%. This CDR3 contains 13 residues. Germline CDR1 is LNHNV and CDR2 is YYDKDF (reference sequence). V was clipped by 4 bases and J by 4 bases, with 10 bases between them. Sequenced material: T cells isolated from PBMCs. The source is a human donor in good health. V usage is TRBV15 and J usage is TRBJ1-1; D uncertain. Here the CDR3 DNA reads TGTGCCACCAGCACCGCAGAGGGCACTGAAGCTTTCTTT. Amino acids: CATSTAEGTEAFF. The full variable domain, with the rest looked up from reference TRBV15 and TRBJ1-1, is DAMVIQNPRYQVTQFGKPVTLSCSQTLNHNVMYWYQQKSSQAPKLLFHYYDKDFNNEADTPDNFQSRRPNTSFCFLDIRSPGLGDTAMYLCATSTAEGTEAFFGQGTRLTVV.